The 20 T cell receptor beta chains given below trace back to one sample, sequenced in a study of CD8 T cells in Susac syndrome. Reverse transcription of about 0.45 to 1 ug RNA was carried out with random hexamers. TCRdb passed the immunoSEQ multiplex PCR reads through MiXCR, listing each CDR3 protein once. The sample records fewer than 70,000 distinct CDR3 sequences, roughly 94% being singletons. Source material: CD8+ T cells from PBMCs. The receptors originated from a human donor in good health.

The V gene is TRBV9, the J gene TRBJ1-5; D gene unclear. V lost 4 bases and J lost 4, with 9 bases in between. Germline lookup yields CDR1 SGDLS and CDR2 YYNGEE. The CDR3 has 13 residues. The CDR3 protein is CASSRTENQPQHF. CDR3 DNA sequence: TGTGCCAGCAGCAGGACGGAGAATCAGCCCCAGCATTTT. Complete variable domain (other parts from reference TRBV9 and TRBJ1-5): DSGVTQTPKHLITATGQRVTLRCSPRSGDLSVYWYQQSLDQGLQFLIQYYNGEERAKGNILERFSAQQFPDLHSELNLSSLELGDSALYFCASSRTENQPQHFGDGTRLSIL.

The V gene is TRBV29-1, the J gene TRBJ2-4; D gene ambiguous. Germline CDR1 is SQVTM and CDR2 is ANQGSEA. Trimming removed 0 bases at V and 7 bases at J, with 7 bases between. The CDR3 runs to 12 residues. This CDR3 is CSVEEGRNIQYF. In DNA, the CDR3 is TGCAGCGTTGAAGAGGGAAGGAACATTCAGTACTTC.

V and J are TRBV3-1 and TRBJ2-7; 11 bases are a match to TRBD1. The CDR3 has 19 amino acids. CDR1 is LGHDT, CDR2 YNNKEL, per germline (reference sequence). Trimming took 3 bases from V and 1 from J; bases not matched to a gene: 14. In nucleotides, the CDR3 is TGTGCCAGCAGCCAGGACCCCGGAGGGACAGGGGGGGGGTCCTACGAGCAGTACTTC. Its protein product is CASSQDPGGTGGGSYEQYF.

J is TRBJ1-3 and V is TRBV19, with a weak D call TRBD1 (5 bases). This CDR3 has 16 residues. CDR1 is LNHDA and CDR2 is SQIVND in the germline V gene (reference sequence). V was shortened by 3 bases and J by 4 bases, with 16 bases between the two germline ends. CDR3 coding DNA: TGTGCCAGTAGTATTTTTAACCCGGGACCAGGAAACACCATATATTTT. Protein: CASSIFNPGPGNTIYF. Based on the CDR3 plus reference TRBV19 and TRBJ1-3, the full variable domain is DGGITQSPKYLFRKEGQNVTLSCEQNLNHDAMYWYRQDPGQGLRLIYYSQIVNDFQKGDIAEGYSVSREKKESFPLTVTSAQKNPTAFYLCASSIFNPGPGNTIYFGEGSWLTVV.

This chain connects TRBV6-2 or TRBV6-3 to TRBJ2-1; 10 nucleotides line up with TRBD2. Per germline, CDR1 MNHEY and CDR2 SVGEGT. CDR3 length: 18 residues. V gave up 4 bases and J gave up 0 bases; unmatched junction bases: 9. This chain's CDR3 is CASSFPGLAASSYNEQFF. CDR3 coding DNA: TGTGCCAGCAGTTTCCCCGGACTAGCGGCAAGCTCCTACAATGAGCAGTTCTTC.

V is TRBV7-9 and J is TRBJ2-1, with TRBD2 as a possible D gene (5 bases). V lost 5 bases to trimming and J lost 5 bases, with 19 bases between them. Germline V gene sequence: CDR1 SEHNR, CDR2 FQNEAQ (reference sequence). The CDR3 extends over 16 amino acids. Here the CDR3 reads CASSVGLDFPHNEQFF. CDR3 nucleotide sequence: TGTGCCAGCAGCGTAGGACTGGACTTCCCCCACAATGAGCAGTTCTTC.

Points on this clonotype: An end of the junction does not agree with germline; a read error may underlie this. The V call is TRBV25-1, the J call TRBJ1-3, with TRBD1 as a possible D gene (5 bases). The length of the CDR3 is 15 residues. Germline CDR1 MGHDK, CDR2 SYGVNS. The CDR3 nucleotides read TGTGCCAGCAGTGAATACAGGGAATCTGGCAACACCATATATTTT. This codes for CASSEYRESGNTIYF.

The chain joins TRBV3-1 to TRBJ2-7, with D perhaps assigned TRBD1 or TRBD2 (5 bases each). Deletions cut 5 bases from V and 5 bases from J, with 7 bases between. Germline assignment: CDR1 LGHDT and CDR2 YNNKEL (reference sequence). This CDR3 comprises 11 residues. Here the CDR3 DNA reads TGTGCCAGCAGCACGGGGCACGAGCAGTACTTC. Its translation is CASSTGHEQYF.

The chain recombines TRBV6-5 with TRBJ1-1, with 7 nucleotides matching TRBD1. The CDR3 length is 15 residues. The V gene's germline CDR1 is MNHEY and CDR2 SVGAGI. The V segment lost 0 bases and the J segment 4 bases; nucleotides outside the gene matches: 5. The CDR3 nucleotides read TGTGCCAGCAGTTACTCAGACAGGGCATCCACTGAAGCTTTCTTT. This encodes CASSYSDRASTEAFF.

The V call is TRBV7-9, the J call TRBJ1-1; the D is unclear. Germline-derived CDR1 and CDR2 are SEHNR and FQNEAQ (reference sequence). V was trimmed by 1 base and J by 4 bases, leaving 10 bases between them. The CDR3 spans 14 residues. The CDR3: CASSLGAGSTEAFF. In DNA form, the CDR3 reads TGTGCCAGCAGCTTAGGGGCGGGAAGCACTGAAGCTTTCTTT.

This clonotype appeared once. The J gene is TRBJ1-1, the V gene TRBV6-5; tentatively, D is TRBD1 (5 bases). In germline, CDR1 is MNHEY, CDR2 SVGAGI. There are 14 residues in the CDR3. Trimming took 2 bases from V and 3 from J, leaving 10 bases between them. The CDR3 DNA is TGTGCCAGCAGTTACGCGGAAGGGGACACTGAAGCTTTCTTT. This encodes CASSYAEGDTEAFF.

The J gene is TRBJ2-1, the V gene TRBV7-9; 7 bases fit TRBD2. Per germline, CDR1 SEHNR and CDR2 FQNEAQ (reference sequence). Trimming removed 5 bases from V and 4 bases from J; junction bases left unmatched: 11. The CDR3 is 16 amino acids. The CDR3 spells CASSPASGAMYNEQFF. Here the CDR3 DNA reads TGTGCCAGCAGCCCAGCGAGCGGGGCTATGTACAATGAGCAGTTCTTC.

V is TRBV4-1 and J is TRBJ1-1, with D uncertain. Germline assignment: CDR1 MGHRA and CDR2 YSYEKL. The CDR3 consists of 13 residues. With 3 bases removed from V and 4 bases from J, the gap between germline ends came to 9 bases. CDR3 region: CASSHRGTTEAFF. The CDR3 coding sequence is TGCGCCAGCAGCCATCGAGGCACCACTGAAGCTTTCTTT.

The chain employs TRBV3-1 and TRBJ2-3; D is unresolved. The CDR3 length is 14 residues. The V gene's germline CDR1 is LGHDT and CDR2 YNNKEL (reference sequence). The ends were cut back, 0 bases at V and 4 bases at J, with 8 bases in the middle. CDR3 sequence: CASSQEGFPDTQYF. CDR3 in DNA: TGTGCCAGCAGCCAAGAGGGGTTCCCAGATACGCAGTATTTT.

The chain joins TRBV29-1 to TRBJ1-2; D is unresolved. The CDR3 has 11 amino acids. Trimming removed 3 bases at V and 7 bases at J, with 9 bases between. Looked up from germline, CDR1 is SQVTM and CDR2 is ANQGSEA. The CDR3: CSVDTYGGYTF. The CDR3 coding sequence is TGCAGCGTTGACACCTATGGTGGCTACACCTTC.

The chain combines TRBV3-1 with TRBJ1-1; no firm D call. This CDR3 comprises 17 residues. V was pared by 0 bases and J by 6 bases, with 20 bases between. Germline-derived CDR1 and CDR2 are LGHDT and YNNKEL (reference sequence). The DNA of the CDR3 is TGTGCCAGCAGCCAAGAGGGTCTGACCAGGATTCACGCTGAAGCTTTCTTT. Its protein is CASSQEGLTRIHAEAFF.

The chain couples TRBV6-5 to TRBJ2-7, with TRBD2 identical over 11 bases. The length of the CDR3 is 15 residues. The germline CDR1 and CDR2 sequences are MNHEY and SVGAGI. V shed 7 bases, J shed 2 bases, and the junction held 7 bases outside the gene matches. CDR3: CASINLAGGTYEQYV. In DNA, the CDR3 is TGTGCCAGCATCAACTTAGCGGGGGGGACCTACGAGCAGTACGTC.

This clonotype was counted a few times. V is TRBV19 and J is TRBJ2-2; 8 nucleotides agree with TRBD1. The ends lost 6 bases at V and 4 bases at J; junction bases unmatched: 4. CDR1 and CDR2 from the germline V gene are LNHDA and SQIVND (reference sequence). This CDR3 comprises 14 residues. The CDR3 protein is CASRETGATGELFF. The DNA of the CDR3 is TGTGCCAGTAGGGAGACAGGGGCCACCGGGGAGCTGTTTTTT. Combining the CDR3 with reference TRBV19 and TRBJ2-2 gives the whole variable domain DGGITQSPKYLFRKEGQNVTLSCEQNLNHDAMYWYRQDPGQGLRLIYYSQIVNDFQKGDIAEGYSVSREKKESFPLTVTSAQKNPTAFYLCASRETGATGELFFGEGSRLTVL.

The gene calls are TRBV7-9 and TRBJ2-7, with D maybe TRBD1 (6 bases). V lost 5 bases and J 0 bases, leaving 17 bases between the germline ends. Germline V gives CDR1 SEHNR, CDR2 FQNEAQ (reference sequence). The CDR3 length is 16 residues. CDR3 amino acids: CASSPSGTFVSYEQYF. The DNA for the CDR3 is TGTGCCAGCAGCCCCTCCGGGACATTCGTCTCCTACGAGCAGTACTTC.

The V call is TRBV4-1, the J call TRBJ1-1, with TRBD1 matching over 10 bases. Germline trimming cut 3 bases from V and 6 bases from J; bases unmatched to any gene: 7. CDR1 is MGHRA, CDR2 YSYEKL, per germline. The CDR3 sequence is 15 residues long. The CDR3 DNA reads as TGCGCCAGCAGCCAGTGGGGACAGGGGATTCCTGAAGCTTTCTTT. Translated: CASSQWGQGIPEAFF.